One and the same sample provided the 2 T cell receptor beta chains below, sequenced in a study of human T cells and chemical hapten exposure. The time point was: patch test 2, 6 weeks after DPC sensitization. The treatment: therapeutic diphenylcyclopropenone sensitization with weekly scalp DPC. TCRdb fed the RACE reads into MiXCR, producing one record per CDR3 protein. Of about 78,000 distinct CDR3 sequences listed, about 9% were seen once; the top ten hold around 3.6%. This specimen consisted of whole blood, obtained in connection with sensitization to the hapten diphenylcyclopropenone (DPC). Source of these receptors: a woman in her forties or fifties with alopecia areata. Some clones in this sample may be carry-over from other donors' samples.

This clonotype was recorded a few times. The CDR3 DNA follows: TGCAGCGCCGGACCGGGACTAGAAAGAGGTTATACGCAGTATTTT. It specifies CSAGPGLERGYTQYF. The genes are TRBV29-1 and TRBJ2-3; 8 bases line up with TRBD2. After removal of 7 bases from V and 7 bases from J, the junction contained 16 bases not matched to a gene. Germline lookup yields CDR1 SQVTM and CDR2 ANQGSEA. The CDR3 loop spans 15 amino acids.

This clonotype was detected a few times. J is TRBJ1-3 and V is TRBV6-5; weak D call: TRBD1 (5 bases). CDR3 length equals 13 residues. V dropped 7 bases and J dropped 4 bases, with 11 bases sitting between them. CDR1 is MNHEY and CDR2 is SVGAGI in the germline V gene. This CDR3 is CASTGGAGNTIYF. CDR3 nucleotide sequence: TGTGCCAGCACCGGTGGGGCCGGAAACACCATATATTTT.